The T cell receptor beta chain described here comes from a study of blood T cell repertoires in COVID-19. Study summary: Acute and convalescent COVID-19 specimens originated in the United States, Italy and Spain.

Produced via immunoSEQ multiplex PCR; TCRdb's table is partial and in-frame only. The table lists 150,000 to 200,000 clones, about four fifths of them singletons. Recruited during active infection, patients (from Seattle) were subsequently followed longitudinally. V was trimmed by 8 bases and J by 6 bases, leaving 11 bases between them. This CDR3 region has 11 residues. CDR1 is SEHNR and CDR2 is FQNEAQ in the germline V gene (reference sequence). The sequencing input was peripheral blood. The chain links TRBV7-9 to TRBJ2-7; D remains unclear. This clonotype was obtained from a woman aged 40 to 50 with COVID-19, enrolled during active disease. CDR3 region: CASQKAGEQYF. CDR3 in DNA: TGTGCCAGCCAAAAAGCCGGCGAGCAGTACTTC.